The rows below give T cell receptor beta chains drawn from one sample of a study of T-cell memory formation after mild COVID-19. TCRdb used MiXCR to reprocess the 5' RACE reads, holding one entry per CDR3 protein. The sample has under 450,000 distinct CDR3 sequences, 20% to 25% seen once; the top ten hold around 20%. The material sequenced was PBMCs or a T cell subset sorted from them (not recorded which). Source of these receptors: a man aged 18 to 35 who had mild COVID-19 (a few samples of this study predate the infection). Cell type and time point are not known. Each CDR3 is given with its conserved first and last residue. A D gene is named only where the DNA matches it firmly. Size is stated for part of the rows, as once, few or many counts, or as a class when the clone is expanded.

V gene: TRBV5-1; clone size: few; D gene: .; J gene: TRBJ2-2; CDR3 protein: CASSTQGRSGELFF; CDR3 DNA: TGCGCCAGCAGCACACAGGGAAGGTCCGGGGAGCTGTTTTTT
V gene: TRBV9; clone size: few; D gene: TRBD1; J gene: TRBJ1-4; CDR3 protein: CASSVVPTGGSEKLFF; CDR3 DNA: TGTGCCAGCAGCGTCGTACCGACAGGGGGGAGTGAAAAACTGTTTTTT
V gene: TRBV3-1; clone size: .; D gene: .; J gene: TRBJ2-2; CDR3 protein: CASSQVSHRVDGELFF; CDR3 DNA: TGTGCCAGCAGCCAAGTTTCCCACAGGGTTGACGGGGAGCTGTTTTTT
V gene: TRBV29-1; clone size: few; D gene: .; J gene: TRBJ2-1; CDR3 protein: CSVETVSSYNEQFF; CDR3 DNA: TGCAGCGTTGAAACGGTTAGTTCCTACAATGAGCAGTTCTTC
V gene: TRBV6-5; clone size: .; D gene: .; J gene: TRBJ1-5; CDR3 protein: CASSYGAGYQPQHF; CDR3 DNA: TGTGCCAGCAGTTACGGGGCGGGGTATCAGCCCCAGCATTTT
V gene: TRBV7-2; clone size: few; D gene: .; J gene: TRBJ1-1; CDR3 protein: CASSPQGMSTEAFF; CDR3 DNA: TGTGCCAGCAGCCCGCAGGGGATGAGCACTGAAGCTTTCTTT
V gene: TRBV29-1; clone size: few; D gene: TRBD1; J gene: TRBJ2-7; CDR3 protein: CSVVGRDRGRYEQYF; CDR3 DNA: TGCAGCGTTGTAGGTCGGGACAGGGGGCGGTACGAGCAGTACTTC
V gene: TRBV4-3; clone size: few; D gene: .; J gene: TRBJ2-2; CDR3 protein: CASSQGFGDTGELFF; CDR3 DNA: TGCGCCAGCAGCCAAGGGTTCGGGGACACCGGGGAGCTGTTTTTT
V gene: TRBV12-3/TRBV12-4; clone size: many; D gene: .; J gene: TRBJ2-3; CDR3 protein: CASSFFSTDTQYF; CDR3 DNA: TGTGCCAGCAGTTTCTTCTCTACAGATACGCAGTATTTT
V gene: TRBV12-3/TRBV12-4; clone size: .; D gene: .; J gene: TRBJ2-1; CDR3 protein: CASTPHDWPWGEQFF; CDR3 DNA: TGTGCCAGCACCCCGCACGACTGGCCCTGGGGTGAGCAGTTCTTC
V gene: TRBV5-5; clone size: .; D gene: .; J gene: TRBJ2-1; CDR3 protein: CASSLVLGIDGEQFF; CDR3 DNA: TGTGCCAGCAGCTTGGTTCTAGGGATTGACGGTGAGCAGTTCTTC